The T cell receptor beta chain under discussion was sequenced for a study of blood T cell repertoires in COVID-19. Measured with immunoSEQ multiplex PCR; TCRdb has only the in-frame clones, and not every one. The repertoire holds about 160,000 clones, with 92% as singletons. The CDR3 is 17 residues long. Trimming cost V 0 bases and J 5 bases, with 21 bases left between them. Looked up from germline, CDR1 is SGHRS and CDR2 is YFSETQ. This chain joins TRBV5-1 and TRBJ2-7; D possibly corresponds to TRBD1 (5 bases). The sample comprised peripheral blood. This TCR derives from a man aged 25-40 years with COVID-19, enrolled during active disease. The CDR3 loop reads CASSLGNFQGKSDEQYF. The CDR3 DNA is TGCGCCAGCAGCTTGGGGAACTTTCAGGGTAAATCCGACGAGCAGTACTTC.